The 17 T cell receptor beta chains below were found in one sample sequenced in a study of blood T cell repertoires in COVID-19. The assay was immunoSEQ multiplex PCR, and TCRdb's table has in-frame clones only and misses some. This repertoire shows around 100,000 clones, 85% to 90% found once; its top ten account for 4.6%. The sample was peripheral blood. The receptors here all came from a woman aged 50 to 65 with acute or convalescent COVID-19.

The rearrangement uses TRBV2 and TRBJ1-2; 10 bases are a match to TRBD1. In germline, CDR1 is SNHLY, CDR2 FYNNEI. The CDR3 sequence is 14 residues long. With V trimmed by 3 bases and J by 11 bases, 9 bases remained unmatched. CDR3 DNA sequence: TGTGCCAGCAGTGATTTGGGACAGGGGACGTTGTACACCTTC. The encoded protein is CASSDLGQGTLYTF.

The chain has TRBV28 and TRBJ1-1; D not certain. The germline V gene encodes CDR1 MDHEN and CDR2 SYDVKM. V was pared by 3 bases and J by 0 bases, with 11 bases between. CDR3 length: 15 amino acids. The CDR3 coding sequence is TGTGCCAGCAGTTTGGTGAACAACATGAACACTGAAGCTTTCTTT. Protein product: CASSLVNNMNTEAFF. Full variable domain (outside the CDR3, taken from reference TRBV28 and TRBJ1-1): DVKVTQSSRYLVKRTGEKVFLECVQDMDHENMFWYRQDPGLGLRLIYFSYDVKMKEKGDIPEGYSVSREKKERFSLILESASTNQTSMYLCASSLVNNMNTEAFFGQGTRLTVV.

CDR3 sequence reads: CSASRSGRIFQETQYF. The CDR3 nucleotides are TGCAGTGCTAGTAGGAGCGGGAGGATATTCCAAGAGACCCAGTACTTC. The genes are TRBV20-1 and TRBJ2-5; TRBD2 matches 9 bases. Germline trimming cut 3 bases from V and 1 base from J; bases unmatched to any gene: 9. The CDR3 loop spans 16 amino acids. The germline V gene encodes CDR1 DFQATT and CDR2 SNEGSKA (reference sequence).

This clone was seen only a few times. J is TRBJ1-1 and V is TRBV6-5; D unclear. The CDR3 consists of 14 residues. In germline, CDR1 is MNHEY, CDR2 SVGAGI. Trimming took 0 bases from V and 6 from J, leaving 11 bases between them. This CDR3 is CASSYSIPGAEAFF. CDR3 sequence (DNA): TGTGCCAGCAGTTACTCGATCCCAGGCGCTGAAGCTTTCTTT.

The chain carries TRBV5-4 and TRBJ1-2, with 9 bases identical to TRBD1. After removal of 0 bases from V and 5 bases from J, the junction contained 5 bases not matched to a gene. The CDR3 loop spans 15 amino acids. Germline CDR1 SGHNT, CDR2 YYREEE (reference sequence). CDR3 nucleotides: TGTGCCAGCAGCTTGGTAGGGGGACAGGGATATGGCTACACCTTC. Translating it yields CASSLVGGQGYGYTF.

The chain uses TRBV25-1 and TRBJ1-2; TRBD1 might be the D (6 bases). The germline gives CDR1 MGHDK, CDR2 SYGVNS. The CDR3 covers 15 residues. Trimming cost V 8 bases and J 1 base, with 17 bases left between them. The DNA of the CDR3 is TGTGCCAGCGCCTCGGTTGCAGGGGATAACTATGGCTACACCTTC. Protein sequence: CASASVAGDNYGYTF.

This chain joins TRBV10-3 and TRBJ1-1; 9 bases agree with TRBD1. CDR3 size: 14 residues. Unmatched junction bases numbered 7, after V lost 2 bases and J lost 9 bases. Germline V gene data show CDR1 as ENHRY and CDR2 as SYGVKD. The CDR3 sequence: CAISEAEQGAKAFF. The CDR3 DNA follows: TGTGCCATCAGTGAGGCGGAACAGGGGGCGAAAGCTTTCTTT.

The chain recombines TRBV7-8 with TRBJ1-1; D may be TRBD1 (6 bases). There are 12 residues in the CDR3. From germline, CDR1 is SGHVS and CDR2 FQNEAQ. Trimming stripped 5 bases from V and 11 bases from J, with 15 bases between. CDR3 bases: TGTGCCAGCAGCCCGACAGGTTTCAGGGCTTTCTTT. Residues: CASSPTGFRAFF.

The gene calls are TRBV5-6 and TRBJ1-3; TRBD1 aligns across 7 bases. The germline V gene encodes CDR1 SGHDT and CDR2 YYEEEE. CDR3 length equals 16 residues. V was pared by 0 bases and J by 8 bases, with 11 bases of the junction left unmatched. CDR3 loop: CASSLVGGDDRYTIYF. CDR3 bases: TGTGCCAGCAGCTTGGTAGGGGGCGACGACCGTTACACCATATATTTT.

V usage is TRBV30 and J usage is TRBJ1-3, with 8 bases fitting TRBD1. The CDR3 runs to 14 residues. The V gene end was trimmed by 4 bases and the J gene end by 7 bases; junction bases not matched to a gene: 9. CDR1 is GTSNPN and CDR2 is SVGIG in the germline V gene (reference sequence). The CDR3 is CAWTGLTGANTIYF. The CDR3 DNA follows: TGTGCCTGGACGGGGCTGACAGGGGCGAACACCATATATTTT.

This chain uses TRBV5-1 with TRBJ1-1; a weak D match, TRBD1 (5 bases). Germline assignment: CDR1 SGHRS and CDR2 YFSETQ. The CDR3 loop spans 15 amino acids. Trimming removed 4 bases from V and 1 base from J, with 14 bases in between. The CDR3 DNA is TGCGCCAGCAGCCCCGGGGGGGTTGGGAACACTGAAGCTTTCTTT. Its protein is CASSPGGVGNTEAFF.

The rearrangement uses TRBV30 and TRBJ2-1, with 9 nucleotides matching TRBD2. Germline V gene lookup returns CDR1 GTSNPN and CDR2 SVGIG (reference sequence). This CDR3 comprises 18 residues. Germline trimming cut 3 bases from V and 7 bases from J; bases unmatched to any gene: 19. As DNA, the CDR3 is TGTGCCTGGAGACGTCGCCGCGTAGCGGGAGTCCATGGGAATGAGCAGTTCTTC. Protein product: CAWRRRRVAGVHGNEQFF. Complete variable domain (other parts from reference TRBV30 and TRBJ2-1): SQTIHQWPATLVQPVGSPLSLECTVEGTSNPNLYWYRQAAGRGLQLLFYSVGIGQISSEVPQNLSASRPQDRQFILSSKKLLLSDSGFYLCAWRRRRVAGVHGNEQFFGPGTRLTVL.

The CDR3 protein is CAWSVRGRGEAFF. CDR3 DNA sequence: TGTGCCTGGAGTGTACGAGGGAGGGGTGAAGCTTTCTTT. The rearrangement uses TRBV30 and TRBJ1-1; possibly TRBD1 for D (5 bases). The V gene's germline CDR1 is GTSNPN and CDR2 SVGIG (reference sequence). V was pared by 0 bases and J by 7 bases, with 12 bases between. The CDR3 loop spans 13 amino acids.

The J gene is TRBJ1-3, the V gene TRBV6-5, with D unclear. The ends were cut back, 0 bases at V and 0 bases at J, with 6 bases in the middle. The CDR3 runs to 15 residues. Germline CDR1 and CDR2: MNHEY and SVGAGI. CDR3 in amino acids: CASSYSGNSGNTIYF. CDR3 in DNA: TGTGCCAGCAGTTACTCGGGCAACTCTGGAAACACCATATATTTT.

The CDR3 sequence is CSVAQGYTIYF. For the CDR3, the DNA is TGCAGCGTTGCCCAGGGGTACACCATATATTTT. V is TRBV29-1 and J is TRBJ1-3; weak D call: TRBD1 (6 bases). Germline values: CDR1 SQVTM, CDR2 ANQGSEA. The CDR3 runs to 11 residues. V lost 4 bases, J lost 8 bases, and 9 bases lay in between.

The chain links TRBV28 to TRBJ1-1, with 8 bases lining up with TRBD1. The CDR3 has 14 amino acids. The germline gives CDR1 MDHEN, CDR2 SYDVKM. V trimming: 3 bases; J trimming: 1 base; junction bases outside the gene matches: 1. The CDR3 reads CASSLTGENTEAFF. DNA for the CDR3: TGTGCCAGCAGTTTGACAGGGGAGAACACTGAAGCTTTCTTT.

The CDR3 DNA reads TGTGCCAGCAGCTTGCGGGCGCCCCCAGACACTGAAGCTTTCTTT. Amino acids: CASSLRAPPDTEAFF. The rearrangement links TRBV7-3 to TRBJ1-1, with D unclear. Germline assignment: CDR1 SGHTA and CDR2 FQGTGA. This CDR3 has 15 amino acids. The V end was cut by 3 bases, the J end by 3 bases, with 14 bases between.